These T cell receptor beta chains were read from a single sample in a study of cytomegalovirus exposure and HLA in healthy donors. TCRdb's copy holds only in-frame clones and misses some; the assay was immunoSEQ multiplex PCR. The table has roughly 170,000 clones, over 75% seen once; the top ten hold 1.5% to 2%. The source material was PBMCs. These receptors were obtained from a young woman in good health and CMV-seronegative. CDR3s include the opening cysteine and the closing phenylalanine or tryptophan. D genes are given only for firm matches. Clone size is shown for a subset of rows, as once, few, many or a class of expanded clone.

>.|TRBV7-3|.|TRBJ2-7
TGTGCCAGCAGCCGATTTGACTCGCTCTCCTCCTACGAGCAGTACTTC
CASSRFDSLSSYEQYF
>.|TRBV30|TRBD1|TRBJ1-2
TGTGCCTGGAGTCAGAACAGGGGGCTAAGCTATGGCTACACCTTC
CAWSQNRGLSYGYTF
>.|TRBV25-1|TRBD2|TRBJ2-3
TGTGCCAGCAGCACTAGGACTAGCGGCTATACGCAGTATTTT
CASSTRTSGYTQYF
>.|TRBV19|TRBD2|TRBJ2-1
TGTGCCAGTAGTCCGACTAGCGGTGAGCAGTTCTTC
CASSPTSGEQFF
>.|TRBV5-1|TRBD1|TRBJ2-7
TGCGCCAGCAGCTTGGGATGGGACAGGGGTTACGAGCAGTACTTC
CASSLGWDRGYEQYF
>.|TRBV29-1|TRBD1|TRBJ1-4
TGCAGCGTTGTTGAGGGGGCGAGCGAAAAACTGTTTTTT
CSVVEGASEKLFF
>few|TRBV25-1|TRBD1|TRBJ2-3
TGTGCCAGCGCGGACAGGGGCGGCACAGATACGCAGTATTTT
CASADRGGTDTQYF
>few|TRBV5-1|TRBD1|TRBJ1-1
TGCGCCAGCAGCGGCGCGGGGACAGGGAACACTGAAGCTTTCTTT
CASSGAGTGNTEAFF
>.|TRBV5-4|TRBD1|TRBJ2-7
TGTGCCAGCAGCTTGGGGGCCGGGACAGGACTCTACGAGCAGTACTTC
CASSLGAGTGLYEQYF
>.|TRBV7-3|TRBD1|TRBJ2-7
TGTGCCAGCAGCCTGGACCCCGGGACAGTCACTTCCTACGAGCAGTACTTC
CASSLDPGTVTSYEQYF
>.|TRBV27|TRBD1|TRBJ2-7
TGTGCCAGCAGTATCCACTCACCGGGACAGGGAACCTACGAGCAGTACTTC
CASSIHSPGQGTYEQYF
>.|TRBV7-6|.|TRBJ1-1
TGTGCCAGCAGCCCGGGTCGGGGGGCGCTTCATTCCACTGAAGCTTTCTTT
CASSPGRGALHSTEAFF
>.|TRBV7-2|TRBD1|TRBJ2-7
TGTGCCAGCAGCCCGGACAGGGGCGGCGAGCAGTACTTC
CASSPDRGGEQYF
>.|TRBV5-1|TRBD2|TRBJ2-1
TGCGCCAGCAGCTTAAGACTAGCGGGAGGCACTGAGCAGTTCTTC
CASSLRLAGGTEQFF
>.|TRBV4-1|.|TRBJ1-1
TGCGCCAGCAGCCAAGATAGAGGAGGGACTGAAGCTTTCTTT
CASSQDRGGTEAFF
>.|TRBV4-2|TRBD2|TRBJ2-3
TGTGCCAGCAGCCAAGAACCTAGCGGAAGCACAGATACGCAGTATTTT
CASSQEPSGSTDTQYF
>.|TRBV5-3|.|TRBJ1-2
TGTGCCAGAAGCTTCCCGAACAGGAGCAACTATGGCTACACCTTC
CARSFPNRSNYGYTF
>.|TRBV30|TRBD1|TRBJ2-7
TGTGCCTGGAGCCCTGACAGGGGTCCCTACGAGCAGTACTTC
CAWSPDRGPYEQYF
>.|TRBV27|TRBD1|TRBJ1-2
TGTGCCAGCAGTTGGGACAGGGAAGGCTATGGCTACACCTTC
CASSWDREGYGYTF
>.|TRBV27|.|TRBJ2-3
TGTGCCAGCAGTTTAAAGGGTTGGAGGGATACGCAGTATTTT
CASSLKGWRDTQYF
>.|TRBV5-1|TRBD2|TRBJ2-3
TGCGCCAGCAGCTTGGGGGGAGGGACAGATACGCAGTATTTT
CASSLGGGTDTQYF
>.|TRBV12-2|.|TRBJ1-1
TGTGCAAGTCGCTTACCCTGGACGGGAAAAAACACTGAAGCTTTCTTT
CASRLPWTGKNTEAFF
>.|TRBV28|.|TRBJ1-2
TGTGCCAGCAGTTTAACTGGAACAGTCTATGGCTACACCTTC
CASSLTGTVYGYTF
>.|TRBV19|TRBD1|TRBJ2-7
TGTGCCAGTACGACGGACAGGGGGTCCTACGAGCAGTACTTC
CASTTDRGSYEQYF
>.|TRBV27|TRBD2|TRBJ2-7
TGTGCCAGCAGTGTAGCGGGAGTTACCTACGAGCAGTACTTC
CASSVAGVTYEQYF
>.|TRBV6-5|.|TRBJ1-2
TGTGCCAGCAGTTGGGGGGAGGGCTACACCTTC
CASSWGEGYTF
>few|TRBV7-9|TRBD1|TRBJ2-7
TGTGCCAGCAGCTTAGCTACAGGGGGCGGGAAAGAGCAGTACTTC
CASSLATGGGKEQYF
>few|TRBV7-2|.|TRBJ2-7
TGTGCCAGCAGCTTAATCGGGATTACCTACGAGCAGTACTTC
CASSLIGITYEQYF
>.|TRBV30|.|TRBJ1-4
TGTGCCTGGAGTTTCGGGAACGAAAAACTGTTTTTT
CAWSFGNEKLFF
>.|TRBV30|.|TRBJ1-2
TGTGCCTGGAGTCTGACCGCGCGGGGCTACACCTTC
CAWSLTARGYTF
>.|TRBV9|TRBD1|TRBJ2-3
TGTGCCAGCAGTGCTGGGACAGGGCACACAGATACGCAGTATTTT
CASSAGTGHTDTQYF
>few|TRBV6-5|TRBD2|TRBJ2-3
TGTGCCAGCAGCCCAGCGGGAGGGCCCGCAGATACGCAGTATTTT
CASSPAGGPADTQYF
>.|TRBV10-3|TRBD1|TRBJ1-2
TGTGCCATCAGGGGGACAGGGCTGGACTATGGCTACACCTTC
CAIRGTGLDYGYTF
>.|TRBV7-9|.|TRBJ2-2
TGTGCCAGCAGCTTAGAGGCGGGGATTAACACCGGGGAGCTGTTTTTT
CASSLEAGINTGELFF
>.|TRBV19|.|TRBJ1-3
TGTGCCGGAGTGGATACTGGAAACACCATATATTTT
CAGVDTGNTIYF
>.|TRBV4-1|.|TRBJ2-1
TGCGCCAGCAGCCAAGGAGCTACGGGGGAGCAGTTCTTC
CASSQGATGEQFF
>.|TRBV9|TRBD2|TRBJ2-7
TGTGCCAGCAGCGCCGGGACTAGCGGGCCTTGGGAGCAGTACTTC
CASSAGTSGPWEQYF
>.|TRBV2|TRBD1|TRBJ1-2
TGTGCCAGCAGTCAGGACAGGGTTGCCTATGGCTACACCTTC
CASSQDRVAYGYTF
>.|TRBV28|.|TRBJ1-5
TGTGCCAGCAGTTTATACGATCAGGTTCAGCCCCAGCATTTT
CASSLYDQVQPQHF
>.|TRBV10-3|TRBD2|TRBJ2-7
TGTGCCATCAGGCGGACTAGCGGGAGCTGGGAGCAGTACTTC
CAIRRTSGSWEQYF
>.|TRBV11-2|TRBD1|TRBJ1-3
TGTGCCAGCAGCTTAGGGGACAGGCCCCGGTCTGGAAACACCATATATTTT
CASSLGDRPRSGNTIYF
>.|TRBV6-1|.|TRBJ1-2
TGTGCCAGCAAGGCAGCGCGTAACTATGGCTACACCTTC
CASKAARNYGYTF
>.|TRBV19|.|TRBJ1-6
TGTGCCAGTCGACAGGAAAGGGAATCACCCCTCCACTTT
CASRQERESPLHF
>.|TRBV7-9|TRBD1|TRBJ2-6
TGTGCCAGCAGCTTACCCAGGGGGCGTGGGGCCAACGTCCTGACTTTC
CASSLPRGRGANVLTF
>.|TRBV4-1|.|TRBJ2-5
TGCGCCAGCAGCCATATGGGACACGTACAAGAGACCCAGTACTTC
CASSHMGHVQETQYF
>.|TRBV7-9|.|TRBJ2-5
TGTGCCAGCAGCTTCCCCCGGGTAGCGGAAGAGACCCAGTACTTC
CASSFPRVAEETQYF
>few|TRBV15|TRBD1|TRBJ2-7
TGTGCCACCAGCAGAGATAGGCAGGGGGTCCAGTACTTC
CATSRDRQGVQYF
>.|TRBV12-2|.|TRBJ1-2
TGTGCAAGTCGCTTAGCTCATGACAGAGAGAGCTATGGCTACACCTTC
CASRLAHDRESYGYTF
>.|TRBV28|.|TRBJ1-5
TGTGCCAGCCAGAATCCGACTGCAAGGCAGCCCCAGCATTTT
CASQNPTARQPQHF
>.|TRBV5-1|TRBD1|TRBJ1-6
TGCGCCAGCAGCGCGCAACCGGGACAGGGGCATTCACCCCTCCACTTT
CASSAQPGQGHSPLHF
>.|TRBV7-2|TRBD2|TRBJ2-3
TGTGCCAGCAGCCTCGGGACTAGCGGGAGGCCTACCACAGATACGCAGTATTTT
CASSLGTSGRPTTDTQYF
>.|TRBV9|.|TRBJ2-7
TGTGCCAGCAGCGCTGGCGGGAACACCTACGAGCAGTACTTC
CASSAGGNTYEQYF
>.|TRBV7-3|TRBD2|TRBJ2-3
TGTGCCAGCAGCTTATACCCCCACCAAGCGGGAGGGTCAGATACGCAGTATTTT
CASSLYPHQAGGSDTQYF
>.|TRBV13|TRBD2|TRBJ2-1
TGTGCCAGCAGCTACAGACTAGCGGGGACCTACAATGAGCAGTTCTTC
CASSYRLAGTYNEQFF